This paragraph covers one T cell receptor beta chain sequence. This sample was included in a study of blood T cell repertoires in COVID-19. Study-level information: The United States, Italy and Spain were the sources of the acute and convalescent COVID-19 samples. T cells, B-cell-depleted T cells, or PBMCs provided the cDNA or gDNA that served as material.

The authors' processing: For nucleated cells, counts were estimated from reference gene primer amplification. Assay: immunoSEQ multiplex PCR; the TCRdb copy retains only in-frame clones and omits some. V and J calls and clone size are given by that table; D and trimming were obtained from the DNA. The table includes some 190,000 clones, around nine tenths detected once. Sequencing input: peripheral blood. The receptor was isolated from a human donor in a cohort sampled during active COVID-19.

In DNA, the CDR3 is TGTGCCAGCAGGGCCGGGTCCCCCTACGAGCAGTACTTC. This sequence encodes CASRAGSPYEQYF. The rearrangement joins TRBV28 to TRBJ2-7; no reliable D call. The germline CDR1 and CDR2 sequences are MDHEN and SYDVKM. This CDR3 comprises 13 residues. V was trimmed by 6 bases and J by 2 bases, leaving 11 bases between them. The full variable domain, in which reference TRBV28 and TRBJ2-7 provide the parts outside the CDR3, is DVKVTQSSRYLVKRTGEKVFLECVQDMDHENMFWYRQDPGLGLRLIYFSYDVKMKEKGDIPEGYSVSREKKERFSLILESASTNQTSMYLCASRAGSPYEQYFGPGTRLTVT.